A selection of T cell receptor beta chains follows, all from one sample in a study of cytomegalovirus exposure and HLA in healthy donors. TCRdb keeps only in-frame clones here, not all; method: immunoSEQ multiplex PCR. Seen in this sample are tens of thousands of clones; the ten most common clones hold around 7.4%. The sequenced sample consisted of PBMCs. These receptors were obtained from a male donor in good health and CMV-seronegative. Each CDR3 is given with its conserved first and last residue. The order of the fields is V gene, J gene, D gene, CDR3 DNA, CDR3 protein. A D gene is named only where the DNA matches it firmly.

V gene: TRBV28; J gene: TRBJ2-1; D gene: .; CDR3 DNA: TGTGCCAGCAGTTTAGGACACCGGAATGAGCAGTTCTTC; CDR3 protein: CASSLGHRNEQFF
V gene: TRBV10-3; J gene: TRBJ2-1; D gene: TRBD1; CDR3 DNA: TGTGCCATCAGAAGGGACAGGGGGGTGAATGAGCAGTTCTTC; CDR3 protein: CAIRRDRGVNEQFF
V gene: TRBV11-2; J gene: TRBJ2-7; D gene: .; CDR3 DNA: TGTGCCAGCAGCTTACAGGGTGCGGCCGGCTACGAGCAGTACTTC; CDR3 protein: CASSLQGAAGYEQYF
V gene: TRBV5-4; J gene: TRBJ2-2; D gene: .; CDR3 DNA: TGTGCCAGCAGCTGGCGACCGGGACAAAACACCGGGGAGCTGTTTTTT; CDR3 protein: CASSWRPGQNTGELFF
V gene: TRBV5-4; J gene: TRBJ2-1; D gene: TRBD1; CDR3 DNA: TGTGCCAGCAGCCTTGGGACAGGGGGAAGGGGAGCTGAGCAGTTCTTC; CDR3 protein: CASSLGTGGRGAEQFF
V gene: TRBV6-1; J gene: TRBJ1-3; D gene: TRBD1; CDR3 DNA: TGTGCCATCTGGGAACAGGGGGCTTCTGGAAACACCATATATTTT; CDR3 protein: CAIWEQGASGNTIYF
V gene: TRBV19; J gene: TRBJ2-3; D gene: .; CDR3 DNA: TGTGCCAGTAGTAGCGGGCGGTACACAGATACGCAGTATTTT; CDR3 protein: CASSSGRYTDTQYF
V gene: TRBV25-1; J gene: TRBJ2-7; D gene: TRBD2; CDR3 DNA: TGTGCCAGCAGTGACCCCTCGGGACTAGCTTACGAGCAGTACTTC; CDR3 protein: CASSDPSGLAYEQYF
V gene: TRBV29-1; J gene: TRBJ2-5; D gene: .; CDR3 DNA: TGCAGCGTTAGCAGGGCTCGGGAAGAGACCCAGTACTTC; CDR3 protein: CSVSRAREETQYF
V gene: TRBV4-2; J gene: TRBJ2-2; D gene: .; CDR3 DNA: TGTGCCAGCAGCCAACTAAATGATGGCGGGCCCGCGAACACCGGGGAGCTGTTTTTT; CDR3 protein: CASSQLNDGGPANTGELFF
V gene: TRBV5-5; J gene: TRBJ2-7; D gene: TRBD1; CDR3 DNA: TGTGCCAGCAGCTTGGGGACAGGGGGCTACGAGCAGTACTTC; CDR3 protein: CASSLGTGGYEQYF
V gene: TRBV2; J gene: TRBJ2-7; D gene: .; CDR3 DNA: TGTGCCAGCTCATCAGGTTACTACGAGCAGTACTTC; CDR3 protein: CASSSGYYEQYF
V gene: TRBV7-9; J gene: TRBJ2-7; D gene: TRBD2; CDR3 DNA: TGTGCCAGCAGCGTCAAGGGACTAGCGGGAGGGCACGAGCAGTACTTC; CDR3 protein: CASSVKGLAGGHEQYF
V gene: TRBV2; J gene: TRBJ1-5; D gene: .; CDR3 DNA: TGTGCCAGCAGTAGGACTACAAATAGCAATCAGCCCCAGCATTTT; CDR3 protein: CASSRTTNSNQPQHF
V gene: TRBV25-1; J gene: TRBJ2-7; D gene: .; CDR3 DNA: TGTGCCAGCAGTGCAGGACTCCCAGAAGAGCAGTACTTC; CDR3 protein: CASSAGLPEEQYF
V gene: TRBV7-9; J gene: TRBJ2-6; D gene: .; CDR3 DNA: TGTGCCAGCAGCTCGCCCTGGGGGCCTGGGGCCAACGTCCTGACTTTC; CDR3 protein: CASSSPWGPGANVLTF
V gene: TRBV14; J gene: TRBJ2-7; D gene: TRBD1; CDR3 DNA: TGTGCCAGCAGCCAAGAAGTAGGGACAGGCGGTGGACGGCAGTACTTC; CDR3 protein: CASSQEVGTGGGRQYF
V gene: TRBV4-1; J gene: TRBJ2-7; D gene: .; CDR3 DNA: TGCGCCAGCCGTCCCCGGGAGAGTTCATCTTACGAGCAGTACTTC; CDR3 protein: CASRPRESSSYEQYF
V gene: TRBV29-1; J gene: TRBJ1-2; D gene: .; CDR3 DNA: TGCAGCGTTGTTAAACAGCCCTATGGCTACACCTTC; CDR3 protein: CSVVKQPYGYTF
V gene: TRBV30; J gene: TRBJ2-1; D gene: TRBD2; CDR3 DNA: TGTGCCTGGGGTCAAGCGGGAGGGCCCCGCTACAATGAGCAGTTCTTC; CDR3 protein: CAWGQAGGPRYNEQFF
V gene: TRBV27; J gene: TRBJ2-1; D gene: .; CDR3 DNA: TGTGCCAGCAGTCCCCTCGGTTTACGCGATGAGCAGTTCTTC; CDR3 protein: CASSPLGLRDEQFF
V gene: TRBV5-1; J gene: TRBJ2-2; D gene: TRBD1; CDR3 DNA: TGCGCCTCCCTCCCTGGGACAGGGAACACCGGGGAGCTGTTTTTT; CDR3 protein: CASLPGTGNTGELFF
V gene: TRBV18; J gene: TRBJ2-3; D gene: TRBD2; CDR3 DNA: TGTGCCAGCTCACCAAGGACTAGCGACGACACAGATACGCAGTATTTT; CDR3 protein: CASSPRTSDDTDTQYF
V gene: TRBV7-2; J gene: TRBJ2-3; D gene: .; CDR3 DNA: TGTGCCAGCAGCTTAGCTAGCGGAGGCACAGATACGCAGTATTTT; CDR3 protein: CASSLASGGTDTQYF
V gene: TRBV10-2; J gene: TRBJ1-2; D gene: TRBD1; CDR3 DNA: TGCGCCAGCAGCCCAACGGACAGGGGGCGCGGTGGCTACACCTTC; CDR3 protein: CASSPTDRGRGGYTF
V gene: TRBV19; J gene: TRBJ2-7; D gene: .; CDR3 DNA: TGTGCCAGTAGTCCCCGCCCTCAGGGTGCGGGGAACGAGCAGTACTTC; CDR3 protein: CASSPRPQGAGNEQYF
V gene: TRBV5-4; J gene: TRBJ2-1; D gene: .; CDR3 DNA: TGTGCCAGCAGCTACCGGGACTTCTCCAATGAGCAGTTCTTC; CDR3 protein: CASSYRDFSNEQFF
V gene: TRBV18; J gene: TRBJ2-4; D gene: .; CDR3 DNA: TGTGCCAGCTCCAGGCTTATGAGGGACATTCAGTACTTC; CDR3 protein: CASSRLMRDIQYF
V gene: TRBV9; J gene: TRBJ1-2; D gene: .; CDR3 DNA: TGTGCCAGCAGCGTAGCCCAGGCGACGCACTATGGCTACACCTTC; CDR3 protein: CASSVAQATHYGYTF
V gene: TRBV29-1; J gene: TRBJ2-1; D gene: TRBD2; CDR3 DNA: TGCAGCGGATGGACTAGCGGGAGGAACAATGAGCAGTTCTTC; CDR3 protein: CSGWTSGRNNEQFF
V gene: TRBV7-2; J gene: TRBJ1-6; D gene: TRBD1; CDR3 DNA: TGTGCCAGCAGCCCCCGGGACAGGGGTTCACCCCTCCACTTT; CDR3 protein: CASSPRDRGSPLHF
V gene: TRBV19; J gene: TRBJ2-7; D gene: .; CDR3 DNA: TGCGCCAGTTCCTCCCCCTACGAGCAGTACTTC; CDR3 protein: CASSSPYEQYF
V gene: TRBV7-2; J gene: TRBJ2-3; D gene: .; CDR3 DNA: TGTGCCAGCAGCTTTGGAGGAGTTATCACAGATACGCAGTATTTT; CDR3 protein: CASSFGGVITDTQYF
V gene: TRBV6-4; J gene: TRBJ2-3; D gene: .; CDR3 DNA: TGTGCCAGCAGTGACTCGATTAGGGGCACGCAGTATTTT; CDR3 protein: CASSDSIRGTQYF
V gene: TRBV6-6; J gene: TRBJ2-1; D gene: TRBD2; CDR3 DNA: TGTGCCAGCAGCGAACTAGCGGATCGCTCCTACAATGAGCAGTTCTTC; CDR3 protein: CASSELADRSYNEQFF
V gene: TRBV7-9; J gene: TRBJ1-2; D gene: .; CDR3 DNA: TGTGCCAGCAGCTTAAAAGTGGCGGATGGCTACACCTTC; CDR3 protein: CASSLKVADGYTF
V gene: TRBV7-6; J gene: TRBJ2-7; D gene: .; CDR3 DNA: TGTGCCAGCAGCCCCGTATTCTCCTACGAGCAGTACTTC; CDR3 protein: CASSPVFSYEQYF
V gene: TRBV2; J gene: TRBJ1-2; D gene: .; CDR3 DNA: TGTGCCAGCAAGGTGACAGGCAACTATGGCTACACCTTC; CDR3 protein: CASKVTGNYGYTF
V gene: TRBV4-1; J gene: TRBJ1-5; D gene: .; CDR3 DNA: TGCGCCAGCAGCCAAGCCTCGGGGGGCAATCAGCCCCAGCATTTT; CDR3 protein: CASSQASGGNQPQHF
V gene: TRBV19; J gene: TRBJ1-1; D gene: .; CDR3 DNA: TGTGCCAGTAGTATTCCGGGAGGGGCTAACACTGAAGCTTTCTTT; CDR3 protein: CASSIPGGANTEAFF